This T cell receptor beta chain was obtained from a study of blood T cell repertoires in COVID-19. Study information: The United States, Italy and Spain were the sources of the acute and convalescent COVID-19 samples.

In the authors' workflow: By means of reference gene primer amplification, nucleated cell counts were estimated. Measured with immunoSEQ multiplex PCR; TCRdb has only the in-frame clones, and not every one. The DNA gave D and trimming, while V, J and clone size come from that table. The sample carries about 74,000 clones, roughly nine tenths recorded once. Germline CDR1 MNHNS, CDR2 SASEGT. V dropped 3 bases and J dropped 5; count of bases not matched to a gene: 10. The CDR3 length is 17 residues. This clonotype originated in a human donor in a cohort sampled during active COVID-19. Sequencing was performed on peripheral blood. The rearrangement uses TRBV6-1 and TRBJ1-2; 12 nucleotides line up with TRBD1. The CDR3 spells CASSDRSGQGAHYGYTF. CDR3 sequence (DNA): TGTGCCAGCAGTGATCGTTCGGGACAGGGGGCGCATTATGGCTACACCTTC.